This T cell receptor (beta chain) was documented in a study of shared clonotypes between healthy human individuals. Sequenced by immunoSEQ multiplex PCR; TCRdb stores in-frame clones only, minus some. The sample lists 700,000 to 950,000 clones; 96% were seen once. Cells designated naive CD8 were CD45RO-negative and were positively selected for CCR7, with terminally differentiated effector memory CD45RA+ cells excluded. Donors included only healthy HIV-negative adults lacking recent acute infections or vaccinations. The germline gives CDR1 MGHRA, CDR2 YSYEKL. V lost 4 bases to trimming and J lost 0 bases; unmatched junction nucleotides: 2. The CDR3 has 15 amino acids.

Input material: naive CD8+ T cells sorted from blood. This sequence was found in a man aged 30 to 45 in good health. V gene TRBV4-1 combines with J gene TRBJ2-1; 8 bases match TRBD2. The chain's CDR3 is CASSLSGSSYNEQFF. Here the CDR3 DNA reads TGCGCCAGCAGCCTCAGCGGGAGCTCCTACAATGAGCAGTTCTTC.